This TCR beta chain appears in the sequencing data of a study of cytomegalovirus exposure and HLA in healthy donors. Findings and caveats of the study: Cytomegalovirus association was listed for about 180 TCR beta chains.

This clone was seen just once. Its antigen is still unknown. This CDR3 is 16 amino acids long. Trimming left V 2 bases short and J 0 bases short, with 10 bases between. The germline V gene encodes CDR1 SEHNR and CDR2 FQNEAQ (reference sequence). The primer mix had 60 Vbeta and 13 Jbeta primers. The protocol was immunoSEQ multiplex PCR, while the TCRdb copy is restricted to in-frame clones and leaves out a portion. Here the sample spans 150,000 to 200,000 clones, almost 85% being singletons. The chain employs TRBV7-9 and TRBJ2-2; no clear D. Material for sequencing was PBMCs. This clonotype originated in a woman in her fifties or sixties in good health and CMV-seronegative. The CDR3 sequence: CASSLTAHTNTGELFF. In nucleotides, the CDR3 is TGTGCCAGCAGCTTAACCGCGCATACGAACACCGGGGAGCTGTTTTTT. The entire variable domain, with the rest obtained from reference TRBV7-9 and TRBJ2-2, is as follows: DTGVSQNPRHKITKRGQNVTFRCDPISEHNRLYWYRQTLGQGPEFLTYFQNEAQLEKSRLLSDRFSAERPKGSFSTLEIQRTEQGDSAMYLCASSLTAHTNTGELFFGEGSRLTVL.